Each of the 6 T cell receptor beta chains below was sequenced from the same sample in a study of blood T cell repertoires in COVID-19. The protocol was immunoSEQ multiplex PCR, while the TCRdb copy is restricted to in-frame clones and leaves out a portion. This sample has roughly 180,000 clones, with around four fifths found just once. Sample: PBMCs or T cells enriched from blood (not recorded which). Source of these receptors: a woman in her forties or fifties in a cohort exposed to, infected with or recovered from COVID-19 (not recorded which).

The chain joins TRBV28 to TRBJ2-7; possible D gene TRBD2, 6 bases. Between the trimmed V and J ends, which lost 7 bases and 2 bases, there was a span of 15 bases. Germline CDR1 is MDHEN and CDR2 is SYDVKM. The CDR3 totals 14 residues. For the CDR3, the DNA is TGTGCCAGCACCCTCCCGGGGGTCGCCTACGAGCAGTACTTC. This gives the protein CASTLPGVAYEQYF.

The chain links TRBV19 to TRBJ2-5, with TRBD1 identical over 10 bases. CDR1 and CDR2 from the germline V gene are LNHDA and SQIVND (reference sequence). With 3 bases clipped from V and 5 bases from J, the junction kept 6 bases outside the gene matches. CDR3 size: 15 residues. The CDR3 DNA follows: TGTGCCAGTAGTATGTGGGACAGGGGTGGCGAGACCCAGTACTTC. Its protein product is CASSMWDRGGETQYF. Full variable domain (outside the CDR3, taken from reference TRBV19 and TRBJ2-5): DGGITQSPKYLFRKEGQNVTLSCEQNLNHDAMYWYRQDPGQGLRLIYYSQIVNDFQKGDIAEGYSVSREKKESFPLTVTSAQKNPTAFYLCASSMWDRGGETQYFGPGTRLLVL.

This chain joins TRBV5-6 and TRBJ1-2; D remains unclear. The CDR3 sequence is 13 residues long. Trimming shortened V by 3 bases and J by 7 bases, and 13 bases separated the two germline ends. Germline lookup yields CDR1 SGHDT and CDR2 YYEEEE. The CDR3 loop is CASSSDPRGGYTF. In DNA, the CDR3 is TGTGCCAGCAGCTCTGATCCCCGAGGTGGCTACACCTTC.

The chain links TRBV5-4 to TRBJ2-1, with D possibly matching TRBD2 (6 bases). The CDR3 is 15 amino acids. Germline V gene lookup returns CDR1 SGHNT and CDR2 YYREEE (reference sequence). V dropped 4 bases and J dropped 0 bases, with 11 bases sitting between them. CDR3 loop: CASSLRESSYNEQFF. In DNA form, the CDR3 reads TGTGCCAGCAGCCTCCGGGAGTCCTCCTACAATGAGCAGTTCTTC.

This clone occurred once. The CDR3 here is CASSSNGQNNEQFF. Here the CDR3 DNA reads TGTGCCAGTAGCTCGAACGGACAGAACAATGAGCAGTTCTTC. The chain employs TRBV19 and TRBJ2-1, with a tentative D call TRBD1 (6 bases). Looked up from germline, CDR1 is LNHDA and CDR2 is SQIVND (reference sequence). The CDR3 extends over 14 amino acids. V dropped 6 bases and J dropped 5 bases, with 14 bases sitting between them.

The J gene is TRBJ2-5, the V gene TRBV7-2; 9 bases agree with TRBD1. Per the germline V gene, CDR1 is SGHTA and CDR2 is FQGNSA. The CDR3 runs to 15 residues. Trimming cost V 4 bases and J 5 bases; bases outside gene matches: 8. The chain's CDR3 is CASSSGGTGKETQYF. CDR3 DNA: TGTGCCAGCAGCTCAGGAGGGACAGGGAAGGAGACCCAGTACTTC.